This T cell receptor (beta chain) originates from a study of cytomegalovirus exposure and HLA in healthy donors. Study at large: It was reported in a later analysis that the 120 validation repertoires used the same platform as the roughly 700 first-cohort repertoires.

Clones were sequenced by immunoSEQ multiplex PCR, and TCRdb holds only the in-frame ones, with some missing. The sample shows over 70,000 clones, about 90% of them seen only once. The V end lost 7 bases, the J end lost 9 bases, and 19 bases lay between the germline ends. The germline gives CDR1 MNHEY, CDR2 SMNVEV (reference sequence). The CDR3 extends over 14 amino acids. In regard to this clone: The antigen remains unidentified.

Overall study results and limits: Through in vitro validation, a few CMV-associated chains were shown to be specific for CMV antigens. According to reports, the classifier identified cytomegalovirus status with high specificity and sensitivity. Roughly 170 TCR beta chains were listed as cytomegalovirus-associated.

The sequence was collected from a woman under 30 in good health and CMV-seropositive. This rearrangement joins TRBV27 to TRBJ2-1; D remains ambiguous. The sequenced sample was PBMCs. CDR3 sequence (DNA): TGTGCCAGCAAGTTGGCGGTTTCTACGGGTGAGCAGTTCTTC. Its translation: CASKLAVSTGEQFF.